One sample yielded the 25 T cell receptor beta chains listed below, sequenced in a study of CD8+ T cells in alopecia areata. Treatment: oral pan-JAK inhibitor, 5-10 mg twice daily. Extraction and reverse transcription of RNA yielded cDNA as the sequencing template. The table came from immunoSEQ multiplex PCR; TCRdb's copy has only in-frame clones and leaves some out. The data show 270,000 or so clones, about 62% seen once. This sample comprised CD4+ T cells sorted from blood, obtained at week 24, from a patient treated with tofacitinib. The receptor set was obtained from a human donor with alopecia areata.

The genes are TRBV5-1 and TRBJ2-3; perhaps TRBD2 as D (5 bases). This CDR3 region has 14 residues. V was trimmed by 5 bases and J by 2 bases, leaving 12 bases between them. From germline, CDR1 is SGHRS and CDR2 YFSETQ. In nucleotides, the CDR3 is TGCGCCAGCAGGCAGCGGTTGTCCACAGATACGCAGTATTTT. Residues: CASRQRLSTDTQYF.

The chain couples TRBV2 to TRBJ1-6; 8 nucleotides align to TRBD1. Germline CDR1 is SNHLY and CDR2 is FYNNEI. V trimming: 3 bases; J trimming: 7 bases; junction bases outside the gene matches: 8. The CDR3 sequence is 16 residues long. CDR3 nucleotide sequence: TGTGCCAGCAGTGACCGACAGGGGTCGGGGAATTCACCCCTCCACTTT. Protein: CASSDRQGSGNSPLHF.

V and J are TRBV4-3 and TRBJ2-3; 8 nucleotides line up with TRBD1. Germline lookup yields CDR1 LGHNA and CDR2 YSLEER. The CDR3 is 18 residues long. Trimming took 2 bases from V and 3 from J; bases not matched to a gene: 13. CDR3: CASSQPLGQGTGTDTQYF. CDR3 in DNA: TGCGCCAGCAGCCAACCTCTCGGACAGGGCACGGGGACAGATACGCAGTATTTT.

This clone was counted between two and nine times. The chain couples TRBV4-1 to TRBJ1-3; no firm D call. CDR3 length: 18 residues. CDR1 is MGHRA, CDR2 YSYEKL, per germline. Between the trimmed V and J ends, which lost 4 bases and 4 bases, there was a span of 23 bases. CDR3 sequence: CASSPPGPYPGRGNTIYF. The DNA of the CDR3 is TGCGCCAGCAGCCCCCCTGGGCCTTACCCCGGGAGAGGAAACACCATATATTTT.

This clone appeared a few times. This chain connects TRBV11-1 to TRBJ2-4; TRBD1 agrees at 9 bases. CDR1 and CDR2 (germline): SGHAT, FQDESV (reference sequence). Losses at the gene ends were 8 bases for V and 0 bases for J; bases not matched to a gene: 8. The CDR3 is made up of 16 amino acids. This chain's CDR3 is CASEVDRGLAKNIQYF. In DNA form, the CDR3 reads TGTGCCAGCGAGGTAGACAGGGGGTTAGCCAAAAACATTCAGTACTTC.

The chain uses TRBV29-1 and TRBJ1-1; D not certain. This CDR3 region has 11 residues. V dropped 5 bases and J dropped 3 bases, with 7 bases sitting between them. Germline lookup yields CDR1 SQVTM and CDR2 ANQGSEA. This CDR3 is CSVQDDTEAFF. CDR3 nucleotide sequence: TGCAGCGTTCAGGACGACACTGAAGCTTTCTTT.

J is TRBJ2-7 and V is TRBV30; possibly TRBD2 for D (5 bases). This CDR3 region has 16 residues. Between the trimmed V and J ends, which lost 2 bases and 0 bases, there was a span of 17 bases. Germline assignment: CDR1 GTSNPN and CDR2 SVGIG (reference sequence). This chain's CDR3 is CAWSRYPAGYSYEQYF. DNA of the CDR3: TGTGCCTGGAGTCGGTACCCGGCGGGCTACTCCTACGAGCAGTACTTC.

The V call is TRBV10-3, the J call TRBJ2-5; D possibly corresponds to TRBD2 (6 bases). Deletions cut 6 bases from V and 4 bases from J, with 12 bases between. This CDR3 is built from 13 residues. CDR1 and CDR2 from the germline V gene are ENHRY and SYGVKD. The CDR3 region has the DNA TGTGCCATCAGACGGGGGAGCGGAGAGACCCAGTACTTC. Translating gives CAIRRGSGETQYF.

The chain links TRBV30 to TRBJ2-3, with TRBD2 matching over 8 bases. The V gene's germline CDR1 is GTSNPN and CDR2 SVGIG (reference sequence). V lost 0 bases and J lost 2; bases outside the gene matches: 7. The CDR3 has 16 residues. This CDR3 reads CAWSVPSGGTTDTQYF. The CDR3 DNA reads TGTGCCTGGAGTGTACCCAGCGGGGGCACCACAGATACGCAGTATTTT.

V gene TRBV29-1 combines with J gene TRBJ2-1; D call uncertain. V was shortened by 3 bases and J by 6 bases, with 9 bases between the two germline ends. CDR1 SQVTM and CDR2 ANQGSEA come from the germline V gene. This CDR3 has 12 amino acids. The CDR3 loop reads CSVERTGNEQFF. DNA of the CDR3: TGCAGCGTTGAGAGGACCGGCAATGAGCAGTTCTTC.

The genes are TRBV7-2 and TRBJ2-1; weak D call: TRBD2 (6 bases). The V gene lost 3 bases and the J gene lost 2 bases, with 8 bases spanning the gap. CDR3 length: 14 amino acids. Per germline, CDR1 SGHTA and CDR2 FQGNSA. CDR3 residues: CASSLERAYNEQFF. CDR3 sequence (DNA): TGTGCCAGCAGCTTGGAGCGGGCCTACAATGAGCAGTTCTTC.

The sample holds one count of this clone. The chain employs TRBV6-4 and TRBJ2-5; 8 positions agree with TRBD1. The CDR3 has 13 residues. Per germline, CDR1 MRHNA and CDR2 SNTAGT. J lost 4 bases, V lost 6 bases, and 4 bases had no gene match. This CDR3 reads CASSPDRGETQYF. CDR3 DNA: TGTGCCAGCAGCCCCGACAGGGGAGAGACCCAGTACTTC.

In the case of this clone: Other DNA sequences from this sample encode an identical CDR3 as well. The rearrangement uses TRBV6-5 and TRBJ1-2; D is ambiguous. CDR1 MNHEY and CDR2 SVGAGI come from the germline V gene. There are 13 residues in the CDR3. Trimming shortened V by 6 bases and J by 8 bases, and 16 bases separated the two germline ends. DNA for the CDR3: TGTGCCAGCAGCCGGACCGGGCGTGGGGGCTACACCTTC. Its protein is CASSRTGRGGYTF.

The J gene is TRBJ1-2, the V gene TRBV6-5; the match to TRBD1 covers 12 bases. The V gene end was trimmed by 2 bases and the J gene end by 4 bases; junction bases not matched to a gene: 2. The CDR3 sequence is 15 residues long. Germline loops: CDR1 MNHEY, CDR2 SVGAGI. This CDR3 reads CASSYRGQGAYGYTF. CDR3 nucleotide sequence: TGTGCCAGCAGTTACAGGGGACAGGGGGCCTATGGCTACACCTTC.

The rearrangement joins TRBV6-6 to TRBJ2-4; TRBD1 matches at 8 bases. J lost 8 bases, V lost 2 bases, and 8 bases had no gene match. CDR3 length equals 15 residues. Germline V gene data show CDR1 as MNHNY and CDR2 as SVGAGI (reference sequence). CDR3 amino acids: CASSYPAGGEDIQYF. The CDR3 region has the DNA TGTGCCAGCAGTTACCCGGCAGGGGGCGAGGACATTCAGTACTTC.

Only a few counts were recorded for this clone. This sample also contains other DNA sequences that code for the same CDR3. The chain is built from TRBV29-1 and TRBJ1-1; perhaps TRBD1 as D (6 bases). This CDR3 has 12 residues. Trimming left V 4 bases short and J 0 bases short, with 6 bases between. Germline V gene data show CDR1 as SQVTM and CDR2 as ANQGSEA. CDR3 nucleotide sequence: TGCAGCGTTGGGACAGTGAACACTGAAGCTTTCTTT. This sequence encodes CSVGTVNTEAFF.

The sample holds a few counts of this clone. The chain is built from TRBV30 and TRBJ2-1; the match to TRBD2 covers 13 bases. The CDR3 loop spans 16 amino acids. Germline trimming cut 2 bases from V and 8 bases from J; bases unmatched to any gene: 9. The germline gives CDR1 GTSNPN, CDR2 SVGIG (reference sequence). CDR3 DNA: TGTGCCTGGAGTCCCGGGACTAGCGGGGTAAGGGATGAGCAGTTCTTC. Its translation is CAWSPGTSGVRDEQFF.

This rearrangement joins TRBV2 to TRBJ2-3; no reliable D call. The CDR3 is made up of 11 amino acids. Germline V gives CDR1 SNHLY, CDR2 FYNNEI. Trimming cost V 7 bases and J 10 bases, with 12 bases left between them. The CDR3 protein is CASTLPRPQYF. CDR3 bases: TGTGCCAGCACCCTGCCTCGGCCGCAGTATTTT. Based on the CDR3 plus reference TRBV2 and TRBJ2-3, the full variable domain is EPEVTQTPSHQVTQMGQEVILRCVPISNHLYFYWYRQILGQKVEFLVSFYNNEISEKSEIFDDQFSVERPDGSNFTLKIRSTKLEDSAMYFCASTLPRPQYFGPGTRLTVL.

The chain has TRBV2 and TRBJ2-5; D call uncertain. Germline CDR1 SNHLY, CDR2 FYNNEI. This CDR3 has 13 amino acids. The germline V and J ends were trimmed by 5 bases and 5 bases, with 12 bases remaining between them. The CDR3: CASSLRPLETQYF. The CDR3 DNA sequence: TGTGCCAGCAGTTTGCGGCCTTTGGAGACCCAGTACTTC.

This clone was found a few times. This chain joins TRBV25-1 and TRBJ2-7; no clear D. Trimming shortened V by 3 bases and J by 2 bases, and 8 bases separated the two germline ends. The CDR3 sequence is 13 residues long. The germline V gene has CDR1 MGHDK and CDR2 SYGVNS. This CDR3 reads CASSEAGPYEQYF. In nucleotides, the CDR3 is TGTGCCAGCAGTGAGGCCGGTCCCTACGAGCAGTACTTC.

For this clone: Other DNA sequences in this specimen translate into the identical CDR3. The chain carries TRBV9 and TRBJ2-2, with D possibly being TRBD1 (6 bases). This CDR3 is built from 14 residues. Per the germline V gene, CDR1 is SGDLS and CDR2 is YYNGEE. The V end was cut by 3 bases, the J end by 5 bases, with 11 bases between. The CDR3 DNA reads as TGTGCCAGCAGCGCCTACAGGGAGACCGGGGAGCTGTTTTTT. The encoded protein is CASSAYRETGELFF.

A few counts support this clone. The chain combines TRBV4-1 with TRBJ2-1, with TRBD1 identical over 7 bases. CDR3 length equals 15 residues. Looked up from germline, CDR1 is MGHRA and CDR2 is YSYEKL. V was pared by 1 base and J by 9 bases, with 9 bases of the junction left unmatched. CDR3 coding DNA: TGCGCCAGCAGCCAAGTTGAGGGGGCATGGCGTGAGCAGTTCTTC. Its translation: CASSQVEGAWREQFF.

The chain couples TRBV9 to TRBJ2-3, with TRBD1 identical over 9 bases. The germline V gene has CDR1 SGDLS and CDR2 YYNGEE. CDR3 size: 15 residues. Trimming cost V 4 bases and J 2 bases; bases outside gene matches: 5. CDR3 DNA sequence: TGTGCCAGCAGCTCCCGGGACAGGGCCACAGATACGCAGTATTTT. Its translation: CASSSRDRATDTQYF.

The J gene is TRBJ1-2, the V gene TRBV7-2; no clear D. Germline-derived CDR1 and CDR2 are SGHTA and FQGNSA. There are 15 residues in the CDR3. V dropped 1 base and J dropped 8 bases, with 17 bases sitting between them. CDR3 amino acids: CASSLVGQAMRGYTF. The CDR3 coding sequence is TGTGCCAGCAGCTTAGTAGGGCAGGCTATGCGAGGCTACACCTTC.

The V call is TRBV5-1, the J call TRBJ1-4, with D perhaps TRBD1 (5 bases). The V gene lost 7 bases and the J gene lost 4 bases, with 14 bases spanning the gap. Germline V lookup: CDR1 SGHRS, CDR2 YFSETQ. This CDR3 is built from 14 residues. The CDR3 here is CASSSGDSNEKLFF. In DNA, the CDR3 is TGCGCCAGCTCATCCGGAGACAGTAATGAAAAACTGTTTTTT.